This T cell receptor (beta chain) was profiled in a study of cytotoxic CD8 clonotypes in ibrutinib-treated CLL. Sequencing was performed with immunoSEQ multiplex PCR; in TCRdb, only in-frame clones are kept and a portion is missing. This table has roughly 200,000 clones, about four fifths appearing once. Trimming removed 7 bases from V and 2 bases from J; junction bases left unmatched: 4. This CDR3 contains 13 residues. Germline V gene lookup returns CDR1 MNHNS and CDR2 SASEGT. The V and J genes are TRBV6-1 and TRBJ2-5, with 7 nucleotides matching TRBD1. The specimen was PBMCs, collected after 12 months of ibrutinib treatment. The receptor was isolated from a human donor with chronic lymphocytic leukemia. The CDR3 sequence is CASIKGAQETQYF. In DNA, the CDR3 is TGTGCCAGCATTAAGGGGGCTCAAGAGACCCAGTACTTC.